This is a list of T cell receptor beta chains from one sample in a study of immune heterogeneity within non-small cell lung tumors. Each CDR3 protein gets one entry after TCRdb re-called the multiplex PCR reads with MiXCR. Here the sample spans 20,000 to 25,000 distinct CDR3 sequences, 25% to 30% being singletons. Sequencing input: lung tumor tissue. These receptors were taken from a man aged 35 to 55 with non-small cell lung cancer. The CDR3 runs from the conserved cysteine through the conserved F or W.

CASSEPGRAYEQYF	TRBV6-1	TRBJ2-7
CASSLGQALYNEQFF	TRBV7-9	TRBJ2-1
CASYRQYTGELFF	TRBV12-3/TRBV12-4	TRBJ2-2
CASSLALNEQFF	TRBV5-1	TRBJ2-1
CASSTDRGGQFF	TRBV5-1	TRBJ2-1
CASRGQGQAKLFF	TRBV2	TRBJ1-4
CASSQGQGGEKLFF	TRBV18	TRBJ1-4
CSTRGPGGTYNEQFF	TRBV20-1	TRBJ2-1
CASSSNIGQETQYF	TRBV6-1	TRBJ2-5
CATSDFSGTDTQYF	TRBV24-1	TRBJ2-3
CASSFGSSGEQYF	TRBV7-9	TRBJ2-7
CASSQRGGVNEQFF	TRBV7-8	TRBJ2-1
CASGDLRGSGVNVLTF	TRBV5-5	TRBJ2-6
CASSSWTDSLMYEQYF	TRBV28	TRBJ2-7
CSASVPSGRAYEQYF	TRBV20-1	TRBJ2-7
CAWINWGTANTEALF	TRBV30	TRBJ1-1
CASSPLAYPTYEQYF	TRBV7-9	TRBJ2-7
CASSLAFGDSSNSPLHF	TRBV11-3	TRBJ1-6
CASSLGPNDEQFF	TRBV5-6	TRBJ2-1
CSGGRVYNEQFF	TRBV29-1	TRBJ2-1
CASSSSTGVNSPLHF	TRBV9	TRBJ1-6
CASSVSDTQYF	TRBV5-6	TRBJ2-3
CASSSSGVGNQPQHF	TRBV25-1	TRBJ1-5
CASSISRTDTQYF	TRBV19	TRBJ2-3
CASRRDGLLYEQYF	TRBV6-2/TRBV6-3	TRBJ2-7
CSARREVEGTQYF	TRBV20-1	TRBJ2-5
CASSPAPSGIYNEQFF	TRBV7-8	TRBJ2-1
CASSLTKTAAFEKLFF	TRBV7-8	TRBJ1-4
CASSSRLRANEQFF	TRBV7-2	TRBJ2-1
CSARHPSGRFNEQFF	TRBV20-1	TRBJ2-1
CASSRGHPLVWNF	TRBV28	TRBJ2-7
CASSQLRDSQETQYF	TRBV4-1	TRBJ2-5
CASSHDRGGYTF	TRBV5-6	TRBJ1-2
CASSFIGGTIYF	TRBV5-4	TRBJ1-3
CATSAPLAGVGYYEQYF	TRBV24-1	TRBJ2-7
CASSLGFGTGTSEQYF	TRBV7-6	TRBJ2-7
CASSVSGTSGTYEQYF	TRBV6-1	TRBJ2-7
CASSERALATHEQYF	TRBV7-2	TRBJ2-7
CASSAQNSGSDTQYF	TRBV6-1	TRBJ2-3
CASSMGLTQETQYF	TRBV5-1	TRBJ2-5
CATRTGQVSSGNTIYF	TRBV15	TRBJ1-3
CASSLNRGPRETLYF	TRBV12-3/TRBV12-4	TRBJ2-5
CASSTPGGGNQPQHF	TRBV6-2/TRBV6-3	TRBJ1-5
CASSLGFQETQYF	TRBV7-8	TRBJ2-5
CATSDLSTGGADTQYF	TRBV24-1	TRBJ2-3
CASKARNTEAFF	TRBV10-2	TRBJ1-1
CASSLSGQNTGELFF	TRBV6-1	TRBJ2-2
CAISGGGSSRNEQFF	TRBV10-3	TRBJ2-1
CASSRTSAGADTQYF	TRBV28	TRBJ2-3
CASSLTGTGGYEQYF	TRBV11-3	TRBJ2-7
CASSYWGNNQPQHF	TRBV6-2/TRBV6-3	TRBJ1-5